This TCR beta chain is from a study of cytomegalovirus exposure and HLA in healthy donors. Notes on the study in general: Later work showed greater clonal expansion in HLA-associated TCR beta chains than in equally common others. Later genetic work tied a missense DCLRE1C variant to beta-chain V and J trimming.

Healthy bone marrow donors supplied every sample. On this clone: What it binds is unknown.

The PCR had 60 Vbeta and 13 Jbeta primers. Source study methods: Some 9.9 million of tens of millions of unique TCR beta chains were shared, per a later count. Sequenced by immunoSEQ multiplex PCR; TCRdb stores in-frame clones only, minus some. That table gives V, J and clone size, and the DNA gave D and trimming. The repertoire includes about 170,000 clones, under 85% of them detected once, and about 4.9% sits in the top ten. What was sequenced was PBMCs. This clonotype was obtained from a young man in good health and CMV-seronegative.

The CDR3 protein is CASSRGQGPNEKLFF. CDR3 DNA sequence: TGCGCCAGCAGTAGAGGACAGGGGCCAAATGAAAAACTGTTTTTT. V and J are TRBV10-1 and TRBJ1-4, with 9 bases fitting TRBD1. Per germline, CDR1 WNHNN and CDR2 SYGVQD (reference sequence). This CDR3 comprises 15 residues. The V segment lost 5 bases and the J segment 5 bases; nucleotides outside the gene matches: 6.